The 22 T cell receptor beta chains listed next were all sequenced from one sample in a study of cytomegalovirus exposure and HLA in healthy donors. Both 60 Vbeta primers and 13 Jbeta primers went into the PCR. This table comes from immunoSEQ multiplex PCR, and its TCRdb copy is limited to in-frame clones, with some not included. The sample holds around 220,000 clones, 70% to 80% seen once. The specimen was PBMCs. All receptors come from a woman aged 25 to 39 in good health and CMV-seronegative.

The chain recombines TRBV18 with TRBJ1-1; no clear D. V was cut by 6 bases and J by 2 bases, with 7 bases left in between. CDR1 is KGHSH, CDR2 LQKENI, per germline. There are 12 residues in the CDR3. CDR3 in amino acids: CASSSINTEAFF. The CDR3 nucleotides read TGTGCCAGCTCCTCTATTAACACTGAAGCTTTCTTT.

The chain employs TRBV30 and TRBJ2-7; TRBD1 is a possible D gene (5 bases). In germline, CDR1 is GTSNPN, CDR2 SVGIG (reference sequence). The CDR3 is made up of 12 amino acids. Trimming cost V 7 bases and J 1 base, with 11 bases left between them. The CDR3, as DNA: TGTGCCTTTTTACAGGATTCCTACGAGCAGTACTTC. Protein product: CAFLQDSYEQYF.

This clone was found once. The chain carries TRBV13 and TRBJ2-6; TRBD1 matches at 7 bases. CDR3 length: 17 residues. Germline V CDR1 and CDR2: PRHDT, FYEKMQ (reference sequence). V gave up 5 bases and J gave up 4 bases; unmatched junction bases: 11. CDR3 DNA sequence: TGTGCCAGCAGCACCGAACAGGGGCCACTGGGGGCCAACGTCCTGACTTTC. Its translation: CASSTEQGPLGANVLTF.

This chain uses TRBV4-1 with TRBJ2-1; 8 nucleotides agree with TRBD2. Germline CDR1 MGHRA, CDR2 YSYEKL. V was pared by 3 bases and J by 8 bases, with 12 bases of the junction left unmatched. The CDR3 has 16 amino acids. CDR3 nucleotide sequence: TGCGCCAGCAGCCACCCGGGGCGGGGGGTGAGCGATGAGCAGTTCTTC. Residues: CASSHPGRGVSDEQFF.

This clone was seen only once. This chain uses TRBV7-9 with TRBJ1-2; 7 bases match TRBD1. Per germline, CDR1 SEHNR and CDR2 FQNEAQ (reference sequence). The V and J ends lost 5 bases and 2 bases, in that order; junction bases with no gene match: 5. The CDR3 has 14 amino acids. Here the CDR3 reads CASSTDRTNYGYTF. CDR3 nucleotide sequence: TGTGCCAGCAGCACGGACAGGACGAACTATGGCTACACCTTC.

The chain joins TRBV7-3 to TRBJ2-7; 8 bases line up with TRBD2. The germline V gene encodes CDR1 SGHTA and CDR2 FQGTGA. Trimming took 1 base from V and 6 from J; bases not matched to a gene: 5. This CDR3 has 14 amino acids. The CDR3 protein is CASSLSGTRGEQYF. For the CDR3, the DNA is TGTGCCAGCAGCTTAAGTGGGACTAGAGGCGAGCAGTACTTC.

The genes are TRBV29-1 and TRBJ2-5, with 10 bases that match TRBD1. Germline V gene data show CDR1 as SQVTM and CDR2 as ANQGSEA. The CDR3 totals 19 residues. Losses at the gene ends were 1 base for V and 2 bases for J; bases not matched to a gene: 16. DNA for the CDR3: TGCAGCGTTGAAGCCTACGGATTCACGACAGGGGGCCTTCAAGAGACCCAGTACTTC. This encodes CSVEAYGFTTGGLQETQYF. The full variable domain, rest sourced from reference TRBV29-1 and TRBJ2-5, is SAVISQKPSRDICQRGTSLTIQCQVDSQVTMMFWYRQQPGQSLTLIATANQGSEATYESGFVIDKFPISRPNLTFSTLTVSNMSPEDSSIYLCSVEAYGFTTGGLQETQYFGPGTRLLVL.

V is TRBV6-1 and J is TRBJ1-2, with TRBD1 identical over 12 bases. The CDR3 totals 15 residues. CDR1 is MNHNS, CDR2 SASEGT, per germline. V lost 4 bases to trimming and J lost 4 bases; unmatched junction nucleotides: 4. CDR3 loop: CASSVGTGGSYGYTF. DNA for the CDR3: TGTGCCAGCAGTGTAGGGACAGGGGGCTCCTATGGCTACACCTTC.

The chain links TRBV6-6 to TRBJ1-3, with D possibly being TRBD1 (6 bases). The germline V gene has CDR1 MNHNY and CDR2 SVGAGI (reference sequence). The germline V and J ends were trimmed by 6 bases and 0 bases, with 12 bases remaining between them. The CDR3 loop spans 15 amino acids. CDR3 nucleotide sequence: TGTGCCAGCAGCTTACAGGGCCTCTCTGGAAACACCATATATTTT. Amino acids: CASSLQGLSGNTIYF.

This clone is a singleton in its sample. V gene TRBV27 combines with J gene TRBJ2-7; D is uncertain. Between the trimmed V and J ends, which lost 5 bases and 7 bases, there was a span of 9 bases. The CDR3 length is 11 residues. Germline-derived CDR1 and CDR2 are MNHEY and SMNVEV (reference sequence). CDR3 amino acids: CASSTGREQYF. CDR3 bases: TGTGCCAGCAGTACCGGCAGGGAGCAGTACTTC.

The count of this clone is one. The junction departs from germline at one end; a sequencing error may be responsible. The chain recombines TRBV7-9 with TRBJ1-1; TRBD1 agrees at 7 bases. CDR3 length: 13 amino acids. Germline CDR1 is SEHNR and CDR2 is FQNEAQ (reference sequence). The CDR3 spells CSSLGGASTEAFF. CDR3 sequence (DNA): TGTTCCAGTCTAGGGGGCGCGAGCACTGAAGCTTTCTTT.

The gene calls are TRBV10-2 and TRBJ1-1; weak D call: TRBD1 (5 bases). Germline V lookup: CDR1 WSHSY, CDR2 SAAADI. V lost 0 bases and J 9 bases, leaving 14 bases between the germline ends. This CDR3 has 14 amino acids. The CDR3 nucleotides read TGCGCCAGCAGTGAGTCGACTCTAGCGGGACAAGCTTTCTTT. This codes for CASSESTLAGQAFF.

The chain carries TRBV11-3 and TRBJ2-3; D possibly corresponds to TRBD1 (5 bases). From germline, CDR1 is SGHNT and CDR2 YENEEA. The CDR3 is 14 residues long. Trimming took 5 bases from V and 0 from J, leaving 9 bases between them. The CDR3 loop is CASSIGHSTDTQYF. In DNA form, the CDR3 reads TGTGCCAGCAGCATAGGACATAGCACAGATACGCAGTATTTT.

This chain connects TRBV27 to TRBJ2-1, with D possibly TRBD1 on 6 matching bases. There are 16 residues in the CDR3. The germline CDR1 and CDR2 sequences are MNHEY and SMNVEV (reference sequence). V was clipped by 3 bases and J by 0 bases, with 12 bases between them. CDR3 nucleotide sequence: TGTGCCAGCAGTTTGAACAGGGACCTCTCCTACAATGAGCAGTTCTTC. Its protein product is CASSLNRDLSYNEQFF.

The rearrangement links TRBV5-3 to TRBJ2-1, with D possibly matching TRBD1 (6 bases). TRBV5-3 is an ORF, and what it does is uncertain. This CDR3 contains 14 residues. V lost 0 bases to trimming and J lost 3 bases, with 7 bases between them. The CDR3 bases are TGTGCCAGAAGCTTGGCAGGGGACTACAATGAGCAGTTCTTC. Amino acid sequence: CARSLAGDYNEQFF.

The chain has TRBV7-9 and TRBJ1-6; D uncertain. The germline gives CDR1 SEHNR, CDR2 FQNEAQ (reference sequence). Between the trimmed V and J ends, which lost 3 bases and 10 bases, there was a span of 7 bases. The CDR3 has 12 residues. CDR3 sequence reads: CASSFSESPLHF. CDR3 bases: TGTGCCAGCAGCTTCTCCGAGTCACCCCTCCACTTT.

The CDR3 region has the DNA TGTGCCAGCGGCTCCAATAGCGGGTTAGCTCCTTCGAGCTACAATGAGCAGTTCTTC. It translates to CASGSNSGLAPSSYNEQFF. The chain has TRBV7-9 and TRBJ2-1; 7 bases agree with TRBD2. Germline V gene sequence: CDR1 SEHNR, CDR2 FQNEAQ (reference sequence). With 8 bases clipped from V and 3 bases from J, the junction kept 22 bases outside the gene matches. CDR3 length equals 19 residues.

The V gene is TRBV2, the J gene TRBJ1-1; D is perhaps TRBD1 (6 bases). The CDR3 is made up of 14 amino acids. Trimming took 2 bases from V and 5 from J, leaving 12 bases between them. Germline V gene sequence: CDR1 SNHLY, CDR2 FYNNEI. CDR3 coding DNA: TGTGCCAGCAGTGAAAGACAGGCGCGGACTGAAGCTTTCTTT. It specifies CASSERQARTEAFF.

The V and J genes are TRBV7-9 and TRBJ2-5; 7 nucleotides align to TRBD1. The last part of the DNA fits TRBJ2-7 better; the J call may be wrong. This CDR3 region has 15 residues. Germline V gives CDR1 SEHNR, CDR2 FQNEAQ (reference sequence). The CDR3 loop is CASSRGTVSSYEQYF. CDR3 bases: TGTGCCAGCAGCCGTGGGACAGTTAGCTCCTACGAGCAGTACTTC.

This clone was observed a handful of times. The V call is TRBV18, the J call TRBJ1-2, with D tentatively TRBD1 (5 bases). Deletions cut 0 bases from V and 0 bases from J, with 5 bases between. The germline CDR1 and CDR2 sequences are KGHSH and LQKENI. This CDR3 region has 14 residues. The CDR3 sequence: CASSPPGANYGYTF. The CDR3 DNA reads as TGTGCCAGCTCACCACCAGGGGCTAACTATGGCTACACCTTC.

V and J are TRBV5-1 and TRBJ1-1, with D maybe TRBD1 (5 bases). CDR3 length: 13 residues. CDR1 and CDR2 (germline): SGHRS, YFSETQ. V lost 3 bases, J lost 2 bases, and 8 bases lay in between. The chain's CDR3 is CASSWGSNTEAFF. CDR3 nucleotides: TGCGCCAGCAGCTGGGGCAGTAACACTGAAGCTTTCTTT.

This clone was picked up a small number of times. The chain has TRBV7-5 and TRBJ2-1; no check of the table's D call, TRBD2, against the DNA was made. TRBV7-5 is recorded as a pseudogene. The CDR3 totals 14 residues. CDR3 amino acids: CARSLVSSYNEQFF. CDR3 in DNA: TGTGCCAGAAGCTTAGTGAGCTCCTACAATGAGCAGTTCTTC.